A selection of T cell receptor beta chains follows, all from one sample in a study of T cell responses to AZD1222 COVID-19 vaccine. Libraries were prepared by immunoSEQ multiplex PCR; TCRdb keeps only in-frame clonotypes and omits some of them. This sample carries 100,000 to 150,000 clones, 80% to 95% of them seen once, and the ten largest clones take around 4.5%. The sequences come from peripheral blood, collected on day 0 of MenACWY control vaccination. Receptors originate from an adult in good health. Both conserved end residues are part of each CDR3. The D gene is left open where the match is weak. Clone sizes are given selectively: once, few, many, or a class where the clone is expanded.

D: TRBD1
size: -
J: TRBJ1-1
V: TRBV11-2
DNA: TGTGCCAGCAGCTTAGTACAGGGGAGCATGAACACTGAAGCTTTCTTT
CDR3: CASSLVQGSMNTEAFF

D: TRBD2
size: -
J: TRBJ2-1
V: TRBV19
DNA: TGTGCCAGTAGTATATTAGCGGGGAACTACAATGAGCAGTTCTTC
CDR3: CASSILAGNYNEQFF

D: -
size: -
J: TRBJ1-3
V: TRBV28
DNA: TGTGCCAGCAGTTTGTTCTCACCCCCTGGAAACACCATATATTTT
CDR3: CASSLFSPPGNTIYF

D: TRBD1
size: -
J: TRBJ2-5
V: TRBV19
DNA: TGTGCCAGTAGTATCAGCGACAGGGCCCAGACCCAGTACTTC
CDR3: CASSISDRAQTQYF

D: -
size: few
J: TRBJ1-2
V: TRBV28
DNA: TGTGCCAGCAGAGGGCCGGGAGAGGGGGGCTACACCTTC
CDR3: CASRGPGEGGYTF

D: -
size: -
J: TRBJ1-5
V: TRBV2
DNA: TGTGCCAGCAATAGGGGAGGGTTTAGCAATCAGCCCCAGCATTTT
CDR3: CASNRGGFSNQPQHF

D: -
size: -
J: TRBJ2-7
V: TRBV6-1
DNA: TGTGCCAGCAGTGAACAAACCCTTTTCAGGCTCTCCTACGAGCAGTACTTC
CDR3: CASSEQTLFRLSYEQYF

D: -
size: -
J: TRBJ1-2
V: TRBV27
DNA: TGTGCCAGCAGTCTTACGCTGACTCGTTGGGGTTTTTATGGCTACACCTTC
CDR3: CASSLTLTRWGFYGYTF

D: -
size: -
J: TRBJ1-5
V: TRBV19
DNA: TGTGCCAGTAGTATGCCTGGGGTTAGCAATCAGCCCCAGCATTTT
CDR3: CASSMPGVSNQPQHF

D: -
size: -
J: TRBJ2-7
V: TRBV5-1
DNA: TGCGCCAGCAGCTTGTCGTCCTACGAGCAGTACTTC
CDR3: CASSLSSYEQYF

D: TRBD1
size: -
J: TRBJ1-1
V: TRBV5-1
DNA: TGCGCCAGCAGACCAAGACAGGGGGGAGACACTGAAGCTTTCTTT
CDR3: CASRPRQGGDTEAFF

D: -
size: -
J: TRBJ2-7
V: TRBV12-3/TRBV12-4
DNA: TGTGCCAGCAGTTCCCCCCACATGGGCGAGCAGTACTTC
CDR3: CASSSPHMGEQYF

D: -
size: -
J: TRBJ2-2
V: TRBV9
DNA: TGTGCCAGCAGCTTCAACAGGGCCGGGGAGCTGTTTTTT
CDR3: CASSFNRAGELFF

D: -
size: few
J: TRBJ2-4
V: TRBV6-5
DNA: TGTGCCAGCAGTTACTCGACCTTAGCGAGAAACATTCAGTACTTC
CDR3: CASSYSTLARNIQYF

D: -
size: -
J: TRBJ2-5
V: TRBV19
DNA: TGTGCCAGTAGTATGGCAGGAACTTACCAAGAGACCCAGTACTTC
CDR3: CASSMAGTYQETQYF

D: TRBD1
size: few
J: TRBJ2-7
V: TRBV7-3
DNA: TGTGCCAGCAGCCAATGGGGACAGGGCGACGAGCAGTACTTC
CDR3: CASSQWGQGDEQYF

D: -
size: -
J: TRBJ2-1
V: TRBV19
DNA: TGTGCCAGTAGTATACTCTACGGGAGTTTCCACAATGAGCAGTTCTTC
CDR3: CASSILYGSFHNEQFF

D: TRBD2
size: -
J: TRBJ2-3
V: TRBV19
DNA: TGTGCCAGTAGTATCGGCGGGGGTTCTGCAGATACGCAGTATTTT
CDR3: CASSIGGGSADTQYF